These 24 T cell receptor beta chains share one sample of origin, sequenced in a study of shared clonotypes between healthy human individuals. Here immunoSEQ multiplex PCR was the method, and the copy in TCRdb shows in-frame clones only, minus some. The repertoire consists of about 2.4 million clones, with roughly 92% occurring once and the leading ten covering roughly 0.15%. The sample comprised naive CD4+ T cells sorted from blood. Noted subset: CD45RA+ positively selected. The source is a man aged 18 to 30 in good health.

The chain has TRBV18 and TRBJ2-3; 9 bases match TRBD2. The CDR3 length is 17 residues. Germline CDR1 and CDR2: KGHSH and LQKENI. Losses at the gene ends were 2 bases for V and 5 bases for J; bases not matched to a gene: 11. This CDR3 reads CASSPVSASGAGDTQYF. CDR3 DNA: TGTGCCAGCTCACCAGTATCAGCTAGCGGGGCTGGAGATACGCAGTATTTT.

This clone was recorded a few times. The chain links TRBV14 to TRBJ2-7; 11 nucleotides match TRBD2. This CDR3 region has 13 residues. V trimming: 6 bases; J trimming: 12 bases; junction bases outside the gene matches: 10. Germline CDR1 reads SGHDN; CDR2 reads FVKESK. CDR3 nucleotide sequence: TGTGCCAGCAGGGCGACTAGCGGGGCTCGTCGGTACTTC. It specifies CASRATSGARRYF.

V gene TRBV30 combines with J gene TRBJ2-7; D is perhaps TRBD1 (6 bases). Trimming removed 0 bases at V and 9 bases at J, with 15 bases between. Looked up from germline, CDR1 is GTSNPN and CDR2 is SVGIG (reference sequence). The CDR3 totals 13 residues. The chain's CDR3 is CAWSVQGRSVQYF. The CDR3 DNA is TGTGCCTGGAGTGTACAGGGAAGGAGTGTGCAGTACTTC.

This clone was counted only a few times. This chain joins TRBV2 and TRBJ1-1; D not resolved. The CDR3 spans 11 residues. Germline values: CDR1 SNHLY, CDR2 FYNNEI. Trimming pared 7 bases from V and 5 bases from J, leaving 8 bases between. The CDR3 DNA follows: TGTGCCAGCAACAGAGAAACTGAAGCTTTCTTT. Its translation is CASNRETEAFF.

For this clone: At one of its ends the junction is not consistent with the germline gene, which may arise from a read error. The CDR3 nucleotides are TGTGCTAGCAGCCCGGGGACAGCGTACAATGAGCAGTTCTTC. Amino acids: CASSPGTAYNEQFF. The rearrangement uses TRBV7-7 and TRBJ2-1, with 7 bases identical to TRBD1. This CDR3 contains 14 residues. Per the germline V gene, CDR1 is SSHAT and CDR2 is FNYEAQ (reference sequence).

The chain joins TRBV6-5 to TRBJ2-7; 9 positions match TRBD1. The CDR3 covers 13 residues. Germline trimming cut 5 bases from V and 4 bases from J; bases unmatched to any gene: 3. Germline V CDR1 and CDR2: MNHEY, SVGAGI. The DNA for the CDR3 is TGTGCCAGCAGTACAGGGGGCGGGTACGAGCAGTACTTC. Its translation: CASSTGGGYEQYF.

V and J are TRBV19 and TRBJ2-3; D is possibly TRBD1 (6 bases). Germline V gene data show CDR1 as LNHDA and CDR2 as SQIVND (reference sequence). This CDR3 comprises 15 residues. V lost 3 bases and J 2 bases, leaving 12 bases between the germline ends. CDR3 region: CASSMWGLNTDTQYF. In DNA, the CDR3 is TGTGCCAGTAGTATGTGGGGGCTAAACACAGATACGCAGTATTTT.

The rearrangement joins TRBV7-9 to TRBJ1-5; D might be TRBD1 (5 bases). The CDR3 is made up of 16 amino acids. The germline gives CDR1 SEHNR, CDR2 FQNEAQ (reference sequence). V was clipped by 3 bases and J by 1 base, with 13 bases between them. CDR3: CASSFSIGESNQPQHF. Here the CDR3 DNA reads TGTGCCAGCAGCTTTTCTATAGGGGAAAGCAATCAGCCCCAGCATTTT. Full variable domain (remainder filled in from reference TRBV7-9 and TRBJ1-5): DTGVSQNPRHKITKRGQNVTFRCDPISEHNRLYWYRQTLGQGPEFLTYFQNEAQLEKSRLLSDRFSAERPKGSFSTLEIQRTEQGDSAMYLCASSFSIGESNQPQHFGDGTRLSIL.

This chain links TRBV6-6 with TRBJ1-5; D is perhaps TRBD1 (6 bases). Germline CDR1 reads MNHNY; CDR2 reads SVGAGI (reference sequence). The V end lost 7 bases, the J end lost 4 bases, and 17 bases lay between the germline ends. This CDR3 has 15 amino acids. This chain's CDR3 is CASTEWGQRNQPQHF. The CDR3 DNA reads TGTGCCAGCACTGAATGGGGGCAACGGAATCAGCCCCAGCATTTT.

The gene calls are TRBV6-5 and TRBJ1-6; 8 bases are a match to TRBD1. The CDR3 spans 13 residues. Germline CDR1 is MNHEY and CDR2 is SVGAGI. The junction had 2 bases not matched to a gene; V was cut back by 6 bases and J by 7 bases. The CDR3 sequence: CASSRGRNSPLHF. CDR3 nucleotide sequence: TGTGCCAGCAGCAGGGGGCGGAATTCACCCCTCCACTTT.

The chain combines TRBV10-3 with TRBJ2-7; D may be TRBD2 (6 bases). Germline V gives CDR1 ENHRY, CDR2 SYGVKD. CDR3 size: 15 residues. The ends were cut back, 3 bases at V and 7 bases at J, with 19 bases in the middle. The CDR3 region has the DNA TGTGCCATCAGTGAACGCAGCGGGCTCGGAGGGGAGCAGTACTTC. This sequence encodes CAISERSGLGGEQYF.

V is TRBV5-1 and J is TRBJ2-7; D not certain. Trimming took off 0 bases at V and 6 bases at J, with 13 bases between the two ends. The CDR3 length is 14 residues. CDR1 and CDR2 (germline): SGHRS, YFSETQ. The CDR3 DNA sequence: TGCGCCAGCAGCTTGGAGTCTACTTCGGGCGAGCAGTACTTC. It specifies CASSLESTSGEQYF.

The CDR3 here is CASRAGTSGGSLRTQYF. CDR3 coding DNA: TGTGCCAGCAGAGCCGGGACTAGCGGGGGCTCCCTTCGTACGCAGTATTTT. This chain connects TRBV7-9 to TRBJ2-3; 14 bases match TRBD2. Germline V CDR1 and CDR2: SEHNR, FQNEAQ (reference sequence). Trimming at V came to 6 bases and at J to 8 bases, leaving 13 bases not matched to a gene. This CDR3 comprises 17 residues.

The V call is TRBV18, the J call TRBJ2-7; 7 bases are shared with TRBD2. Trimming took 4 bases from V and 6 from J; bases not matched to a gene: 9. The CDR3 totals 14 residues. Germline CDR1 and CDR2: KGHSH and LQKENI. The CDR3 spells CASSLREDLGEQYF. In DNA form, the CDR3 reads TGTGCCAGCTCACTTCGGGAGGACTTGGGCGAGCAGTACTTC.

The V and J genes are TRBV5-1 and TRBJ1-1; D possibly corresponds to TRBD1 (5 bases). The CDR3 has 15 amino acids. V was shortened by 1 base and J by 5 bases, with 15 bases between the two germline ends. Germline-derived CDR1 and CDR2 are SGHRS and YFSETQ. CDR3 in amino acids: CASSLHQGLGTEAFF. The CDR3 coding sequence is TGCGCCAGCAGCTTGCATCAGGGATTGGGGACTGAAGCTTTCTTT.

V usage is TRBV6-5 and J usage is TRBJ1-3; no definite D call. Trimming left V 2 bases short and J 4 bases short, with 6 bases between. The CDR3 consists of 13 residues. Germline assignment: CDR1 MNHEY and CDR2 SVGAGI. The CDR3 region is CASSYTRGNTIYF. The CDR3, as DNA: TGTGCCAGCAGTTACACAAGGGGAAACACCATATATTTT.

This clone was seen just once. The same CDR3 arises from other DNA sequences in this sample as well. The chain recombines TRBV7-9 with TRBJ2-3, with D perhaps matching TRBD2 (6 bases). V dropped 0 bases and J dropped 4 bases, with 8 bases sitting between them. Germline CDR1 is SEHNR and CDR2 is FQNEAQ (reference sequence). The CDR3 sequence is 14 residues long. The CDR3 bases are TGTGCCAGCAGCTTAGCTGGAGGGTCAGATACGCAGTATTTT. Translated: CASSLAGGSDTQYF.

This clone was recorded once. The junction departs from the called germline gene at one end, perhaps through a read error. V usage is TRBV6-6 and J usage is TRBJ2-5, with D perhaps TRBD2 (5 bases). The CDR3 is 14 residues long. Looked up from germline, CDR1 is MNHNY and CDR2 is SVGAGI (reference sequence). The CDR3 is CASNYRGPQETQYF. CDR3 nucleotide sequence: TGTGCCAGCAATTACAGAGGGCCCCAAGAGACCCAGTACTTC.

V and J are TRBV9 and TRBJ1-3; D gene ambiguous. CDR1 SGDLS and CDR2 YYNGEE come from the germline V gene. The CDR3 totals 15 residues. V was trimmed by 4 bases and J by 0 bases, leaving 11 bases between them. CDR3 region: CASSPGWGSGNTIYF. The DNA of the CDR3 is TGTGCCAGCAGCCCCGGATGGGGCTCTGGAAACACCATATATTTT.

The CDR3 sequence: CASSTLGSAGGHNEQFF. The CDR3 nucleotides are TGTGCCAGTAGTACTCTTGGGTCAGCGGGGGGGCACAATGAGCAGTTCTTC. The rearrangement uses TRBV19 and TRBJ2-1, with 10 bases aligning to TRBD2. This CDR3 comprises 17 residues. Losses at the gene ends were 4 bases for V and 5 bases for J; bases not matched to a gene: 11. CDR1 LNHDA and CDR2 SQIVND come from the germline V gene (reference sequence).

The chain recombines TRBV6-1 with TRBJ2-7, with D tentatively TRBD2 (5 bases). Trimming pared 6 bases from V and 7 bases from J, leaving 22 bases between. Germline assignment: CDR1 MNHNS and CDR2 SASEGT. There are 15 residues in the CDR3. Written as DNA, the CDR3 is TGTGCCAGCAGACCCCTTGTTTCTGGGCCGGGAGAGCAGTACTTC. It encodes CASRPLVSGPGEQYF.

The chain recombines TRBV10-3 with TRBJ2-3; a weak D match, TRBD1 (5 bases). V dropped 7 bases and J dropped 0 bases, with 8 bases sitting between them. Looked up from germline, CDR1 is ENHRY and CDR2 is SYGVKD. The CDR3 covers 13 residues. The CDR3 DNA sequence: TGTGCCATCAAGGGGTCCAGCACAGATACGCAGTATTTT. Translating it yields CAIKGSSTDTQYF.

The V and J genes are TRBV2 and TRBJ2-3; D remains ambiguous. Trimming stripped 5 bases from V and 2 bases from J, with 8 bases between. This CDR3 region has 13 residues. Germline values: CDR1 SNHLY, CDR2 FYNNEI. The CDR3 DNA is TGTGCCAGCAGTAGGGCTTACACAGATACGCAGTATTTT. Its translation is CASSRAYTDTQYF.

This clone appeared once. In DNA, the CDR3 is TGCGCCAGCAGCACTCGGGGGAGCCTTGGGGATACGCAGTATTTT. It codes for CASSTRGSLGDTQYF. V usage is TRBV5-1 and J usage is TRBJ2-3; a possible D gene is TRBD2 (6 bases). The CDR3 runs 15 residues. Germline V gives CDR1 SGHRS, CDR2 YFSETQ. V was pared by 4 bases and J by 6 bases, with 18 bases between.